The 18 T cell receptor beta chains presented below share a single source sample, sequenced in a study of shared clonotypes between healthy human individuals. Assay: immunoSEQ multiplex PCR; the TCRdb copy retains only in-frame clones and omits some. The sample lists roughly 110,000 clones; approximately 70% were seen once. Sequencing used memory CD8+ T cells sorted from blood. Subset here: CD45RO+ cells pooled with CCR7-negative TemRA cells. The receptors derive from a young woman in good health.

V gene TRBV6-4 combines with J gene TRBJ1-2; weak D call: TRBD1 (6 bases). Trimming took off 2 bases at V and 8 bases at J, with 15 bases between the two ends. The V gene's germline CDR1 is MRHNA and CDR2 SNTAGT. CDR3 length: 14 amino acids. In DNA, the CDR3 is TGTGCCAGCAGTGACCGGGAGGGGGTGCGAGGCTACACCTTC. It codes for CASSDREGVRGYTF.

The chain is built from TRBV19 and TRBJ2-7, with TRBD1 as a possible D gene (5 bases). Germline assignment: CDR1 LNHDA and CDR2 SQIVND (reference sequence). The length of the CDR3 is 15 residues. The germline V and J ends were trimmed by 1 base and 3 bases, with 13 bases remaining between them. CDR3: CASSIGAPGLYEQYF. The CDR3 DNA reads TGTGCCAGTAGTATAGGGGCCCCAGGGCTCTACGAGCAGTACTTC.

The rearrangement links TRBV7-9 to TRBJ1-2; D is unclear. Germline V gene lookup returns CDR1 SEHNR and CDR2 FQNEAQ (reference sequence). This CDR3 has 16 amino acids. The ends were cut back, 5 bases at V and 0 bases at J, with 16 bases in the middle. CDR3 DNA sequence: TGTGCCAGCAGCGCGACCTCCGAGGGAGCTAACTATGGCTACACCTTC. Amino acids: CASSATSEGANYGYTF.

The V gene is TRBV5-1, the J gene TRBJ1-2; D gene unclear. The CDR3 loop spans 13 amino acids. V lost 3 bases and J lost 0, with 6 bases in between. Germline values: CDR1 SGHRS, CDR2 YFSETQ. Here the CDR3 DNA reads TGCGCCAGCAGCTCCGAGCCTAACTATGGCTACACCTTC. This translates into CASSSEPNYGYTF.

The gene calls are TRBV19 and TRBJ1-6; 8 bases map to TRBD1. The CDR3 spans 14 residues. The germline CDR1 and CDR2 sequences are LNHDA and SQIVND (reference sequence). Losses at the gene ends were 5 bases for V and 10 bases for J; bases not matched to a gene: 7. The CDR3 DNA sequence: TGTGCCAGTAGTGCGACAGGGGAAGTATCACCCCTCCACTTT. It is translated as CASSATGEVSPLHF.

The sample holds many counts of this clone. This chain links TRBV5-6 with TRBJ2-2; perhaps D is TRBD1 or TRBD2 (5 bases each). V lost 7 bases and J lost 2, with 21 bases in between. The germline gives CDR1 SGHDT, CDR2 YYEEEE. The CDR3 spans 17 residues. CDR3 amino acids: CASQLEGPHPNTGELFF. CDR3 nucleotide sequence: TGTGCCAGCCAGCTTGAGGGACCCCATCCCAACACCGGGGAGCTGTTTTTT.

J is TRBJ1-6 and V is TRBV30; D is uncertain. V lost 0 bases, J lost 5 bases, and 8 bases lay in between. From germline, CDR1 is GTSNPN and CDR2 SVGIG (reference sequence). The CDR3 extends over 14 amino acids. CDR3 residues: CAWSVTLDNSPLHF. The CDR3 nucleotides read TGTGCCTGGAGTGTAACCCTGGATAATTCACCCCTCCACTTT. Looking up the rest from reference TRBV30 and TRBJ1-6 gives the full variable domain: SQTIHQWPATLVQPVGSPLSLECTVEGTSNPNLYWYRQAAGRGLQLLFYSVGIGQISSEVPQNLSASRPQDRQFILSSKKLLLSDSGFYLCAWSVTLDNSPLHFGNGTRLTVT.

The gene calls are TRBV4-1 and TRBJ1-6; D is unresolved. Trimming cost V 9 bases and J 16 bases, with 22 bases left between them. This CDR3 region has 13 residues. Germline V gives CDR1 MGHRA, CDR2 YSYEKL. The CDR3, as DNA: TGCGCCAGTTCACTCACCACAGCAGACGATCTCCACTTT. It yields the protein CASSLTTADDLHF.

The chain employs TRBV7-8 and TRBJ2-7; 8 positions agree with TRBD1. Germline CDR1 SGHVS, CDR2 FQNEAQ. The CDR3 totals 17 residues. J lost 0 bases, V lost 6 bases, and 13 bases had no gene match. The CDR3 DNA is TGTGCCAGCAGTCTCCTGGGGGACAGGATGAGCTCCTACGAGCAGTACTTC. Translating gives CASSLLGDRMSSYEQYF.

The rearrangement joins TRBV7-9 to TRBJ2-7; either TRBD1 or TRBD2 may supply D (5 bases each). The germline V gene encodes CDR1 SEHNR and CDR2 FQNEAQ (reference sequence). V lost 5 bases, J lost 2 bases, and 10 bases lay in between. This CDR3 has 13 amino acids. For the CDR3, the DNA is TGTGCCAGCAGCCCCTCGGGACCCTACGAGCAGTACTTC. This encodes CASSPSGPYEQYF.

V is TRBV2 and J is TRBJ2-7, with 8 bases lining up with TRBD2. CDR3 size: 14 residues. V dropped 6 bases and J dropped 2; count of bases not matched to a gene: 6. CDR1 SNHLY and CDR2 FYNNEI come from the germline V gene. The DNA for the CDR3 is TGTGCCAGCAGGTTTACTAGCGGAGCCTACGAGCAGTACTTC. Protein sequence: CASRFTSGAYEQYF.

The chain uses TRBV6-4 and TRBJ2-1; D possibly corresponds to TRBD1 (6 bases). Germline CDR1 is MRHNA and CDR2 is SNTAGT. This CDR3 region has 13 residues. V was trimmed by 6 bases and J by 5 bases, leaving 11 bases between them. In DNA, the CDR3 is TGTGCCAGCAGCCGGACAGACAACAATGAGCAGTTCTTC. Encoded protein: CASSRTDNNEQFF.

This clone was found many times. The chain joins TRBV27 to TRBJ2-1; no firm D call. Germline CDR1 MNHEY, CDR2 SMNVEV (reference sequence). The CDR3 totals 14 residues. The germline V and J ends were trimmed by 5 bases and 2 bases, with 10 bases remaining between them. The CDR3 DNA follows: TGTGCCAGCAGTCTCAAATCGACCTACAATGAGCAGTTCTTC. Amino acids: CASSLKSTYNEQFF.

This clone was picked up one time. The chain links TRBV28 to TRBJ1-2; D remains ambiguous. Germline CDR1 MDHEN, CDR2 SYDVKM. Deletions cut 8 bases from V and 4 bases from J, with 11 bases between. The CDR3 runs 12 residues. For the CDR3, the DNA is TGTGCCAGCGCCGTTGCGGGCTATGGCTACACCTTC. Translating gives CASAVAGYGYTF.

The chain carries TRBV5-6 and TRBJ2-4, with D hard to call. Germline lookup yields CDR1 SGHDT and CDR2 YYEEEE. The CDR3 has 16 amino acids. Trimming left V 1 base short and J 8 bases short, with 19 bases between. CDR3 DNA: TGTGCCAGCAGCTTGTACCGGCCGGCAGTAAGGGACATTCAGTACTTC. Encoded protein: CASSLYRPAVRDIQYF. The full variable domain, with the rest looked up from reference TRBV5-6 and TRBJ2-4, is DAGVTQSPTHLIKTRGQQVTLRCSPKSGHDTVSWYQQALGQGPQFIFQYYEEEERQRGNFPDRFSGHQFPNYSSELNVNALLLGDSALYLCASSLYRPAVRDIQYFGAGTRLSVL.

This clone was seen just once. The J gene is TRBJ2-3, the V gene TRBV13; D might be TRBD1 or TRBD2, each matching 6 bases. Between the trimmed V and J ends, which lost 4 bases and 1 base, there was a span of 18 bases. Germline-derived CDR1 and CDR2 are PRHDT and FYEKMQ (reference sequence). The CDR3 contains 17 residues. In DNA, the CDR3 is TGTGCCAGCAGCTCCGTACCAAGGGGGGATGGCACAGATACGCAGTATTTT. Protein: CASSSVPRGDGTDTQYF.

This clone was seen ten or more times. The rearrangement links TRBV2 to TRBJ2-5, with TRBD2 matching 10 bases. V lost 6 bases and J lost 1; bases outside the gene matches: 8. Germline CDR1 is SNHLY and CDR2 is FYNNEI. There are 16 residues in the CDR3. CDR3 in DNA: TGTGCCAGCAGGTTCAGGACTAGCGGCCTCCAAGAGACCCAGTACTTC. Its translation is CASRFRTSGLQETQYF.

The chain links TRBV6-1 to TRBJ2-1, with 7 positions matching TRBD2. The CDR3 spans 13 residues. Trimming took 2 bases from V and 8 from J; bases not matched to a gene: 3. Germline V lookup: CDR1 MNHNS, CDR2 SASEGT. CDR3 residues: CASSEPRGDEQFF. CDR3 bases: TGTGCCAGCAGTGAACCACGGGGGGATGAGCAGTTCTTC.